Shown below are 11 T cell receptor beta chains from a single sample sequenced in a study of OX40 agonist ivuxolimab in advanced cancers. Sequencing used immunoSEQ multiplex PCR; TCRdb keeps in-frame clones, though not all of them. The data contain fewer than 40,000 clones, about 86% of them singletons. Sample: CD4+ or CD8+ T cells sorted from blood, taken in a trial of the OX40 agonist ivuxolimab. The receptors come from an adult with an advanced solid tumor such as melanoma, head and neck, liver or kidney cancer.

The chain combines TRBV6-6 with TRBJ2-3; D not certain. Germline CDR1 and CDR2: MNHNY and SVGAGI (reference sequence). This CDR3 has 10 residues. Trimming stripped 8 bases from V and 5 bases from J, with 5 bases between. The CDR3 DNA reads as TGTGCCAGCGGGAAAGATACGCAGTATTTT. Its translation is CASGKDTQYF.

The chain recombines TRBV5-6 with TRBJ2-1; 8 bases are a match to TRBD2. Germline CDR1 reads SGHDT; CDR2 reads YYEEEE. CDR3 size: 15 residues. V was pared by 2 bases and J by 4 bases, with 5 bases of the junction left unmatched. The CDR3, as DNA: TGTGCCAGCAGCTTTAGACTAGCGCCTTACAATGAGCAGTTCTTC. Translating gives CASSFRLAPYNEQFF.

The V call is TRBV25-1, the J call TRBJ2-1; D gene uncertain. Trimming left V 5 bases short and J 5 bases short, with 7 bases between. CDR3 length: 12 amino acids. Germline assignment: CDR1 MGHDK and CDR2 SYGVNS. As DNA, the CDR3 is TGTGCCAGCAGTCGAGAAAACAATGAGCAGTTCTTC. It specifies CASSRENNEQFF.

The genes are TRBV6-5 and TRBJ2-7; maybe TRBD1 (6 bases). There are 14 residues in the CDR3. CDR1 and CDR2 (germline): MNHEY, SVGAGI. Trimming took 5 bases from V and 4 from J, leaving 15 bases between them. Here the CDR3 reads CASSLGQRGYEQYF. Here the CDR3 DNA reads TGTGCCAGCAGTCTTGGACAGAGGGGATACGAGCAGTACTTC.

J is TRBJ2-1 and V is TRBV5-6, with 8 bases aligning to TRBD1. The V gene end was trimmed by 4 bases and the J gene end by 7 bases; junction bases not matched to a gene: 7. The CDR3 has 14 residues. The germline V gene has CDR1 SGHDT and CDR2 YYEEEE. DNA of the CDR3: TGTGCCAGCAGCGGCAGTACAGGGGGGAATGAGCAGTTCTTC. Protein product: CASSGSTGGNEQFF.

The chain joins TRBV7-2 to TRBJ1-4, with D perhaps matching TRBD1 (5 bases). CDR3 length: 15 residues. Germline lookup yields CDR1 SGHTA and CDR2 FQGNSA. V lost 5 bases to trimming and J lost 0 bases, with 10 bases between them. The CDR3, as DNA: TGTGCCAGCAGCGGCCGGGGGGCAACTAATGAAAAACTGTTTTTT. Translated: CASSGRGATNEKLFF. Supplemented by reference TRBV7-2 and TRBJ1-4, the full variable domain reads GAGVSQSPSNKVTEKGKDVELRCDPISGHTALYWYRQSLGQGLEFLIYFQGNSAPDKSGLPSDRFSAERTGGSVSTLTIQRTQQEDSAVYLCASSGRGATNEKLFFGSGTQLSVL.

The gene calls are TRBV11-2 and TRBJ1-2; D may be TRBD1 (5 bases). This CDR3 comprises 15 residues. Germline assignment: CDR1 SGHAT and CDR2 FQNNGV. Deletions cut 1 base from V and 3 bases from J, with 12 bases between. The CDR3: CASSLGQGVYYGYTF. The CDR3 DNA is TGTGCCAGCAGCTTAGGTCAGGGCGTCTACTATGGCTACACCTTC.

This chain uses TRBV9 with TRBJ1-1, with D unclear. V was clipped by 0 bases and J by 5 bases, with 8 bases between them. This CDR3 is built from 13 residues. From germline, CDR1 is SGDLS and CDR2 YYNGEE. In nucleotides, the CDR3 is TGTGCCAGCAGCGTAGGCGACGGGACTGAAGCTTTCTTT. Its protein product is CASSVGDGTEAFF.

This chain connects TRBV9 to TRBJ2-7; D possibly matches TRBD1 or TRBD2 (6 bases each). The CDR3 spans 14 residues. Trimming removed 4 bases at V and 0 bases at J, with 11 bases between. Germline CDR1 is SGDLS and CDR2 is YYNGEE. CDR3 region: CASSPGADSYEQYF. For the CDR3, the DNA is TGTGCCAGCAGCCCGGGGGCGGACTCCTACGAGCAGTACTTC. Full variable domain (rest looked up from reference TRBV9 and TRBJ2-7): DSGVTQTPKHLITATGQRVTLRCSPRSGDLSVYWYQQSLDQGLQFLIQYYNGEERAKGNILERFSAQQFPDLHSELNLSSLELGDSALYFCASSPGADSYEQYFGPGTRLTVT.

This clone was detected only a few times. The genes are TRBV9 and TRBJ2-3, with D maybe TRBD1 (6 bases). V was pared by 5 bases and J by 2 bases, with 18 bases between. CDR1 and CDR2 (germline): SGDLS, YYNGEE. This CDR3 region has 16 residues. The CDR3 here is CASSGPGTPDTDTQYF. CDR3 coding DNA: TGTGCCAGCAGTGGACCCGGGACACCGGACACAGATACGCAGTATTTT.

This rearrangement joins TRBV27 to TRBJ1-1; D not certain. The germline CDR1 and CDR2 sequences are MNHEY and SMNVEV (reference sequence). There are 15 residues in the CDR3. The V end lost 0 bases, the J end lost 0 bases, and 8 bases lay between the germline ends. The CDR3 nucleotides are TGTGCCAGCAGTTTATCGGGCAGTATGAACACTGAAGCTTTCTTT. Amino acid sequence: CASSLSGSMNTEAFF.